This TCR beta chain was identified during a study of a mutant IDH1 vaccine in newly diagnosed glioma. Overall study context: With temozolomide cycles, or 4-6 weeks after radiotherapy alone, vaccination was started. An approximately 62% male, about 40% female split and a mean age of 40.4 years characterized treated patients. Patients got radiotherapy, temozolomide, or both beforehand, and most got both. Overall study findings and caveats: Top peripheral T cell clonotype shifts appeared unrelated to pseudoprogression.

Germline V gene data show CDR1 as SGHVS and CDR2 as FQNEAQ. The CDR3 sequence is 12 residues long. Trimming left V 5 bases short and J 5 bases short, with 9 bases between. Using immunoSEQ multiplex PCR, the repertoire was profiled, and TCRdb retains in-frame clones only, with some absent. There are 50,000 to 70,000 clones in the sample; roughly 82% occur only once, and approximately 3.3% lies in the top ten. Details on this clone: As yet, its antigen is unknown.

The time point is: week 5, during vaccination. Every vaccine dose comprised 300 ug of mutant IDH1 20-mer peptide plus topical imiquimod. Here the sequenced sample was PBMCs, taken from a glioma patient whose treatment included an IDH1 peptide vaccine. This clonotype originated in a woman between 18 and 29 years old with glioma. Some clones in this sample may be carry-over from other donors' samples. The V gene is TRBV7-8, the J gene TRBJ1-1; D might be TRBD1 (5 bases). The CDR3 DNA reads TGTGCCAGCAGCCCGAGGGGAACTGAAGCTTTCTTT. This codes for CASSPRGTEAFF.